The clone carrying this T cell receptor (beta chain) was found many times. Its antigen remains unidentified. Germline trimming cut 1 base from V and 4 bases from J; bases unmatched to any gene: 13. This CDR3 contains 18 residues. Germline V gene data show CDR1 as MDHEN and CDR2 as SYDVKM. These data belong to a study of T cells in Graves' hyperthyroidism and ophthalmopathy. Each diagnosis drew on symptoms, thyroxine, TRAb, thyroid ultrasound and orbital computed tomography findings. Study conclusions and caveats: Most thyroid clonotypes expanded above 0.001 appeared in blood too.

Amplified TCR beta CDR3 regions derived from RNA transcripts. During a first-round RT-PCR of the TCR CDR3, the HTBI primer set was used. A single record per CDR3 protein comes from TCRdb applying MiXCR to the multiplex PCR reads. The data contain around 360,000 distinct CDR3 sequences, 13% to 15% of them singletons. The chain uses TRBV28 and TRBJ2-1; 7 bases agree with TRBD2. Sequencing was carried out using blood. The sequence derives from a woman aged 60 to 75 with Graves' ophthalmopathy. This chain's CDR3 is CASSLSLLGLGSYNEQFF. The CDR3 bases are TGTGCCAGCAGTTTATCGCTCCTCGGACTAGGATCGTACAATGAGCAGTTCTTC.